The 3 T cell receptor beta chains reported below all come from one sample, sequenced in a study of T-cell reconstitution after alpha-beta-depleted transplantation in children. Preparing the TCRbeta library involved the use of unique molecular identifiers. TCRdb called the PCR reads again in MiXCR, with one record for every CDR3 protein. This sample has around 410,000 distinct CDR3 sequences, with roughly a tenth found just once. The material sequenced was PBMCs from the stem cell graft donor, taken from the stem cell graft. The origin of the receptors is a human donor who donated a stem cell graft to a child with acute myeloid leukemia.

This rearrangement joins TRBV15 to TRBJ1-5, with 8 bases matching TRBD1. Per the germline V gene, CDR1 is LNHNV and CDR2 is YYDKDF (reference sequence). The length of the CDR3 is 15 residues. After removal of 0 bases from V and 2 bases from J, the junction contained 0 bases not matched to a gene. The CDR3 is CATSREQGGNQPQHF. The CDR3 DNA follows: TGTGCCACCAGCAGAGAACAGGGGGGCAATCAGCCCCAGCATTTT.

This clonotype was seen ten or more times. The chain carries TRBV7-2 and TRBJ2-1; 7 bases align to TRBD2. CDR1 is SGHTA, CDR2 FQGNSA, per germline. The CDR3 runs to 15 residues. V trimming: 5 bases; J trimming: 7 bases; junction bases outside the gene matches: 11. The DNA for the CDR3 is TGTGCCAGCAGCCGTGCGGCCCAACTAGCGAATGAGCAGTTCTTC. This translates into CASSRAAQLANEQFF.

This clonotype was observed many times. The chain couples TRBV29-1 to TRBJ1-1, with D hard to call. V was pared by 0 bases and J by 1 base, with 6 bases between. The length of the CDR3 is 13 residues. Germline values: CDR1 SQVTM, CDR2 ANQGSEA. The CDR3 loop reads CSVEEGWNTEAFF. CDR3 DNA sequence: TGCAGCGTTGAAGAGGGTTGGAACACTGAAGCTTTCTTT.